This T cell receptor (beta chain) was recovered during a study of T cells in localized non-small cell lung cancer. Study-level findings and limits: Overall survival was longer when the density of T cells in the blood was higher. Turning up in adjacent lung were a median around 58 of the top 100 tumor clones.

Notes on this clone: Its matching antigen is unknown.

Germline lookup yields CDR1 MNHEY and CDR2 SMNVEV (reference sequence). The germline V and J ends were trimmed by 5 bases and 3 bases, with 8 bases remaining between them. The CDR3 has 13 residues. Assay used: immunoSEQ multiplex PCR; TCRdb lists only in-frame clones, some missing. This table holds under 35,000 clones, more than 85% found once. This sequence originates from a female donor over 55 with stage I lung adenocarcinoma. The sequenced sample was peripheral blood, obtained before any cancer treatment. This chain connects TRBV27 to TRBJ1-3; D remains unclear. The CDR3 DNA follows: TGTGCCAGCAGTCCCACCCTTGGAAACACCATATATTTT. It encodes CASSPTLGNTIYF.